The 4 T cell receptor beta chains in this list originate from one sample, sequenced in a study of radiotherapy plus CTLA-4 blockade in lung cancer. Sequenced by immunoSEQ multiplex PCR; TCRdb stores in-frame clones only, minus some. Of around 80,000 clones listed, less than 85% are singletons. Sequenced here: peripheral blood, sampled from a patient treated with radiotherapy plus ipilimumab. These receptors were collected from a human donor with non-small cell lung cancer who had stable disease on radiotherapy plus ipilimumab.

The rearrangement links TRBV4-1 to TRBJ2-7, with D perhaps matching TRBD2 (6 bases). The CDR3 runs to 16 residues. The germline V and J ends were trimmed by 1 base and 3 bases, with 16 bases remaining between them. Looked up from germline, CDR1 is MGHRA and CDR2 is YSYEKL. Here the CDR3 reads CASSQGGVVKSYEQYF. CDR3 in DNA: TGCGCCAGCAGCCAAGGGGGGGTCGTTAAGAGCTACGAGCAGTACTTC.

V usage is TRBV9 and J usage is TRBJ1-5; D is uncertain. The CDR3 covers 11 residues. In germline, CDR1 is SGDLS, CDR2 YYNGEE. V lost 7 bases and J lost 7, with 9 bases in between. CDR3 residues: CASGDRQPQHF. CDR3 DNA: TGTGCCAGCGGAGACCGACAGCCCCAGCATTTT.

The chain recombines TRBV15 with TRBJ1-2; D is uncertain. The V end lost 3 bases, the J end lost 5 bases, and 13 bases lay between the germline ends. CDR1 and CDR2 (germline): LNHNV, YYDKDF (reference sequence). CDR3 size: 14 residues. CDR3 in amino acids: CATSSPFQKYGYTF. Written as DNA, the CDR3 is TGTGCCACCAGCAGCCCGTTTCAGAAGTATGGCTACACCTTC. Using reference TRBV15 and TRBJ1-2 for the parts outside the CDR3, the full variable domain is DAMVIQNPRYQVTQFGKPVTLSCSQTLNHNVMYWYQQKSSQAPKLLFHYYDKDFNNEADTPDNFQSRRPNTSFCFLDIRSPGLGDTAMYLCATSSPFQKYGYTFGSGTRLTVV.

CDR3 in DNA: TGTGCCAGCAGCTTCACAGACGAGGAGACCCAGTACTTC. Translating gives CASSFTDEETQYF. V and J are TRBV5-4 and TRBJ2-5; D gene unclear. Trimming removed 2 bases from V and 5 bases from J, with 10 bases in between. Germline V gene data show CDR1 as SGHNT and CDR2 as YYREEE (reference sequence). The CDR3 runs to 13 residues.